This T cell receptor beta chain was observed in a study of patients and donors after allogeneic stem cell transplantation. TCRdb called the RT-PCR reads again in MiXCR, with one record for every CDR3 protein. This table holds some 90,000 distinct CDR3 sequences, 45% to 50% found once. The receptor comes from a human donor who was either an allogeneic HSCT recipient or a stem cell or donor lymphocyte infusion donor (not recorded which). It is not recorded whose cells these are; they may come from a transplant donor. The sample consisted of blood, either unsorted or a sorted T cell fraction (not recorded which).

CDR3 loop: CASSLMPGTRMDEQFF. In DNA form, the CDR3 reads TGTGCCAGCAGCTTAATGCCAGGGACAAGGATGGATGAGCAGTTCTTC. The chain joins TRBV11-3 to TRBJ2-1; the D gene is possibly TRBD1 (6 bases). The CDR3 has 16 residues. V shed 2 bases and J shed 8 bases, with 19 bases lying between them. Germline lookup yields CDR1 SGHNT and CDR2 YENEEA.